This TCR beta chain appears in the sequencing data of a study of technical replicates of blood from several donors. Libraries were prepared by immunoSEQ multiplex PCR; TCRdb keeps only in-frame clonotypes and omits some of them. The sample holds 70,000 to 85,000 clones, around 92% seen once. V gave up 2 bases and J gave up 11 bases; unmatched junction bases: 7. The CDR3 totals 15 residues. Per germline, CDR1 SGDLS and CDR2 YYNGEE. The source is a human donor in good health. The chain recombines TRBV9 with TRBJ2-1; 13 nucleotides agree with TRBD2. What was sequenced was T cells isolated from PBMCs. The CDR3: CASSVGLAGVPQQFF. The DNA for the CDR3 is TGTGCCAGCAGCGTCGGACTAGCGGGAGTCCCCCAGCAGTTCTTC.